This TCR beta chain was found in a study of early T cells in non-severe SARS-CoV-2 infection. The wider study: Chains stayed unpaired after sequencing of bulk RNA from unsorted whole blood.

Germline trimming cut 3 bases from V and 9 bases from J; bases unmatched to any gene: 11. Germline CDR1 reads SNHLY; CDR2 reads FYNNEI. The CDR3 contains 16 residues. This clonotype was counted at least ten times. Individual cDNA molecules received unique molecular identifiers during library preparation. TCRdb reanalysed the 5' RACE reads using MiXCR and keeps one entry per CDR3 protein. Among 50,000 to 65,000 distinct CDR3 sequences listed, 8% to 9% were seen once. The sample comprised whole blood. The sequence came from an adult who was a healthcare worker with PCR-confirmed SARS-CoV-2 infection or an uninfected control (not recorded which). The chain joins TRBV2 to TRBJ1-6; 7 positions match TRBD1. The CDR3 DNA sequence: TGTGCCAGCAGTGATTGGTCGCCAGGGGGAGGTTCACCCCTCCACTTT. Translation gives CASSDWSPGGGSPLHF. Combining the CDR3 with reference TRBV2 and TRBJ1-6 gives the whole variable domain EPEVTQTPSHQVTQMGQEVILRCVPISNHLYFYWYRQILGQKVEFLVSFYNNEISEKSEIFDDQFSVERPDGSNFTLKIRSTKLEDSAMYFCASSDWSPGGGSPLHFGNGTRLTVT.